A selection of T cell receptor beta chains follows, all from one sample in a study of T cell changes during pregnancy in multiple sclerosis. Generated by immunoSEQ multiplex PCR, the TCRdb table keeps only in-frame clones and is missing some. The sample contains approximately 44,000 clones, approximately 92% of which appear only once. Sequencing used CD4+ T cells from peripheral blood mononuclear cells, obtained before pregnancy. The receptors were sampled from a female donor with multiple sclerosis, enrolled in a pregnancy study. Each CDR3 is given with its conserved first and last residue. The D gene is left open where the match is weak. Some rows mark clone size as missing; the rest say once, few, many or name a class of expanded clone.

d_gene: TRBD1; v_gene: TRBV2; j_gene: TRBJ1-5; abundance: NA; CDR3aa: CASSEVGQGQNQPQHF; CDR3nt: TGTGCCAGCAGTGAAGTGGGACAGGGTCAGAATCAGCCCCAGCATTTT
d_gene: NA; v_gene: TRBV10-3; j_gene: TRBJ1-4; abundance: NA; CDR3aa: CAIRGDDEKLFF; CDR3nt: TGTGCCATCAGAGGGGATGATGAAAAACTGTTTTTT
d_gene: NA; v_gene: TRBV6-5; j_gene: TRBJ2-7; abundance: NA; CDR3aa: CASKERTASYEQYF; CDR3nt: TGTGCCAGCAAGGAAAGGACAGCCTCCTACGAGCAGTACTTC
d_gene: TRBD1; v_gene: TRBV13; j_gene: TRBJ2-6; abundance: NA; CDR3aa: CASSLSPSGTGRTGANVLTF; CDR3nt: TGTGCCAGCAGCTTAAGCCCCTCCGGGACAGGGCGGACTGGGGCCAACGTCCTGACTTTC
d_gene: NA; v_gene: TRBV27; j_gene: TRBJ1-5; abundance: few; CDR3aa: CASSARRSSNQPQHF; CDR3nt: TGTGCCAGCAGTGCCCGCCGGTCTAGCAATCAGCCCCAGCATTTT
d_gene: NA; v_gene: TRBV5-1; j_gene: TRBJ1-1; abundance: NA; CDR3aa: CASSDHPGLRTEAFF; CDR3nt: TGCGCCAGCAGCGATCATCCGGGACTAAGGACTGAAGCTTTCTTT
d_gene: NA; v_gene: TRBV19; j_gene: TRBJ1-2; abundance: NA; CDR3aa: CASRQRGSDGYTF; CDR3nt: TGTGCCAGTAGGCAGCGGGGGTCGGATGGCTACACCTTC
d_gene: TRBD1; v_gene: TRBV7-2; j_gene: TRBJ2-7; abundance: NA; CDR3aa: CASSLAGQAYEQYF; CDR3nt: TGTGCCAGCAGCTTAGCCGGACAGGCCTACGAGCAGTACTTC
d_gene: NA; v_gene: TRBV7-9; j_gene: TRBJ2-7; abundance: NA; CDR3aa: CASSLGSRLDEQYF; CDR3nt: TGTGCCAGCAGCTTAGGGTCCCGACTAGACGAGCAGTACTTC
d_gene: NA; v_gene: TRBV7-3; j_gene: TRBJ1-2; abundance: NA; CDR3aa: CASSLNTGQEGYTF; CDR3nt: TGTGCCAGCAGCTTAAATACAGGGCAAGAGGGCTACACCTTC
d_gene: TRBD1; v_gene: TRBV13; j_gene: TRBJ1-1; abundance: NA; CDR3aa: CASSLKDRFAPNTEAFF; CDR3nt: TGTGCCAGCAGCTTAAAGGACAGGTTCGCCCCGAACACTGAAGCTTTCTTT
d_gene: NA; v_gene: TRBV4-1; j_gene: TRBJ1-4; abundance: once; CDR3aa: CASTPGGDEKLFF; CDR3nt: TGCGCCAGCACCCCTGGAGGAGACGAAAAACTGTTTTTT
d_gene: TRBD2; v_gene: TRBV29-1; j_gene: TRBJ2-5; abundance: NA; CDR3aa: CSAEVAGINPQETQYF; CDR3nt: TGCAGCGCCGAGGTAGCGGGAATAAATCCACAGGAGACCCAGTACTTC
d_gene: TRBD2; v_gene: TRBV23-1; j_gene: TRBJ2-5; abundance: NA; CDR3aa: CASKPLAAQETQYF; CDR3nt: TGCGCCAGCAAGCCCCTAGCGGCCCAAGAGACCCAGTACTTC
d_gene: TRBD1; v_gene: TRBV7-3; j_gene: TRBJ2-2; abundance: NA; CDR3aa: CASSLTISGGGELFF; CDR3nt: TGTGCCAGCAGCTTAACGATTTCAGGGGGCGGGGAGCTGTTTTTT
d_gene: TRBD2; v_gene: TRBV19; j_gene: TRBJ2-3; abundance: NA; CDR3aa: CASSILAGHTDTQYF; CDR3nt: TGTGCCAGTAGTATACTAGCGGGACACACAGATACGCAGTATTTT
d_gene: TRBD1; v_gene: TRBV2; j_gene: TRBJ1-2; abundance: NA; CDR3aa: CASSVGQANYGYTF; CDR3nt: TGTGCCAGCAGTGTCGGACAGGCAAACTATGGCTACACCTTC
d_gene: TRBD2; v_gene: TRBV6-6; j_gene: TRBJ2-2; abundance: NA; CDR3aa: CASSYAGGTGELFF; CDR3nt: TGTGCCAGCAGTTACGCGGGAGGCACCGGGGAGCTGTTTTTT
d_gene: NA; v_gene: TRBV16; j_gene: TRBJ2-1; abundance: NA; CDR3aa: CASSQWGEGQFF; CDR3nt: TGTGCCAGCAGCCAATGGGGGGAAGGGCAGTTCTTC
d_gene: NA; v_gene: TRBV5-1; j_gene: TRBJ2-1; abundance: NA; CDR3aa: CASSPPPTGPSEQFF; CDR3nt: TGCGCCAGCAGCCCCCCTCCTACAGGGCCCTCTGAGCAGTTCTTC
d_gene: TRBD1; v_gene: TRBV10-3; j_gene: TRBJ1-1; abundance: once; CDR3aa: CAISDRDRGASEAFF; CDR3nt: TGTGCCATCAGTGATCGGGACAGGGGCGCCTCTGAAGCTTTCTTT
d_gene: NA; v_gene: TRBV2; j_gene: TRBJ1-2; abundance: NA; CDR3aa: CASTRQAINYGYTF; CDR3nt: TGTGCCAGCACTAGACAGGCGATCAACTATGGCTACACCTTC
d_gene: NA; v_gene: TRBV5-1; j_gene: TRBJ1-1; abundance: NA; CDR3aa: CASSHSTGSTEAFF; CDR3nt: TGCGCCAGCAGCCACAGCACGGGGAGCACTGAAGCTTTCTTT
d_gene: TRBD2; v_gene: TRBV6-1; j_gene: TRBJ2-5; abundance: NA; CDR3aa: CASSEAGGAGGPPYQETQYF; CDR3nt: TGTGCCAGCAGTGAAGCAGGGGGAGCGGGAGGGCCCCCGTACCAAGAGACCCAGTACTTC
d_gene: TRBD2; v_gene: TRBV15; j_gene: TRBJ2-5; abundance: NA; CDR3aa: CATSRGGGTETQYF; CDR3nt: TGTGCCACCAGCAGAGGGGGAGGGACGGAGACCCAGTACTTC
d_gene: NA; v_gene: TRBV5-5; j_gene: TRBJ1-3; abundance: NA; CDR3aa: CASSSTSSGNTIYF; CDR3nt: TGTGCCAGCAGCTCAACATCCTCTGGAAACACCATATATTTT
d_gene: NA; v_gene: TRBV9; j_gene: TRBJ2-2; abundance: NA; CDR3aa: CASSPHGDTGELFF; CDR3nt: TGTGCCAGCAGCCCTCACGGGGACACCGGGGAGCTGTTTTTT
d_gene: TRBD1; v_gene: TRBV19; j_gene: TRBJ1-1; abundance: NA; CDR3aa: CASMRDRGVSVNTEAFF; CDR3nt: TGTGCCAGTATGAGGGACAGGGGCGTCTCGGTAAACACTGAAGCTTTCTTT
d_gene: NA; v_gene: TRBV28; j_gene: TRBJ2-4; abundance: NA; CDR3aa: CASRADSGKGNIQYF; CDR3nt: TGTGCCAGCAGGGCGGACAGTGGAAAGGGAAACATTCAGTACTTC
d_gene: TRBD2; v_gene: TRBV29-1; j_gene: TRBJ2-3; abundance: NA; CDR3aa: CSVGLAGGVSDTQYF; CDR3nt: TGCAGCGTTGGGCTTGCGGGAGGGGTTTCAGATACGCAGTATTTT
d_gene: TRBD1; v_gene: TRBV11-2; j_gene: TRBJ2-5; abundance: NA; CDR3aa: CASSSGQGRKETQYF; CDR3nt: TGTGCCAGCAGCTCGGGACAGGGGCGAAAAGAGACCCAGTACTTC
d_gene: NA; v_gene: TRBV7-2; j_gene: TRBJ1-6; abundance: NA; CDR3aa: CASSLLGAGALSYNSPLHF; CDR3nt: TGTGCCAGCAGCTTATTGGGGGCCGGGGCCCTCTCCTATAATTCACCCCTCCACTTT